Listed below are T cell receptor beta chains from one sample, sequenced in a study of vaccination and CD4 T cells after COVID-19. Each CDR3 protein gets one entry after TCRdb re-called the PCR reads with MiXCR. Here the sample spans about 15,000 distinct CDR3 sequences, roughly 58% being singletons. These receptors' targets are unknown. Sample: CD4+ T cells from blood, cultured in vitro. These TCRs come from a human donor who had recovered from COVID-19. Each CDR3 is given with its conserved first and last residue. Fields, in order: V gene, clone size, J gene, D gene, CDR3 DNA, CDR3 protein. A D gene is named only where the DNA matches it firmly. Expanded clones get a size class; other rows say once, few or many, or leave the size out.

>TRBV7-9|-|TRBJ2-1|-
TGTGCCAGCACCCCAAGGGGGAGCTCCTACAATGAGCAGTTCTTC
CASTPRGSSYNEQFF
>TRBV7-2|-|TRBJ1-1|-
TGTGCCAGCAGCTTAGGAGCGAACACTGAAGCTTTCTTT
CASSLGANTEAFF
>TRBV20-1|-|TRBJ2-7|-
TGCAGTGCTAGAGGGTCCTACGAGCAGTACTTC
CSARGSYEQYF
>TRBV6-2/TRBV6-3|-|TRBJ1-2|-
TGTGCCAGCAGTTACCCGGATTCCATCGCAAATAGCTATGGCTACACCTTC
CASSYPDSIANSYGYTF
>TRBV28|-|TRBJ2-1|-
TGTGCCAGCAGCCCCACTCACGGCGGTTACAATGAGCAGTTCTTC
CASSPTHGGYNEQFF
>TRBV19|once|TRBJ2-5|-
TGTGCCAGTAGTAGGGGGCGGACAGAGACCCAGTACTTC
CASSRGRTETQYF
>TRBV20-1|-|TRBJ2-3|TRBD1
TGCAGTGCTGGGTGGACAGGGGGCGCAGATACGCAGTATTTT
CSAGWTGGADTQYF
>TRBV29-1|-|TRBJ2-6|-
TGCAGCGTTGGGGCGTCTGGGGCCAACGTCCTGACTTTC
CSVGASGANVLTF
>TRBV27|-|TRBJ1-5|-
TGTGCCAGCAGTTTGGCGGCTAGCAATCAGCCCCAGCATTTT
CASSLAASNQPQHF
>TRBV29-1|-|TRBJ2-3|-
TGCAGCGTTGAAGATCCCTTCCTTCCGGTCGATACGCAGTATTTT
CSVEDPFLPVDTQYF
>TRBV7-8|-|TRBJ1-5|-
TGTGCCAGCAGTAGGACTCCCGGGCCCAATCAGCCCCAGCATTTT
CASSRTPGPNQPQHF
>TRBV2|-|TRBJ2-5|-
TGTGCCAGCATGATGGGGGGCCAAGAGACCCAGTACTTC
CASMMGGQETQYF
>TRBV5-1|-|TRBJ1-2|TRBD1
TGCGCCAGCAGCTTGGCTGAGGGGGCTGGCTACACCTTC
CASSLAEGAGYTF
>TRBV7-9|once|TRBJ2-5|TRBD2
TGTGCCAGCAGCCGCAGCGGGGGGGAGACCCAGTACTTC
CASSRSGGETQYF
>TRBV6-1|few|TRBJ1-2|TRBD1
TGTGCCAGCAGCTCCGGGACAGGGAATGGCTACACCTTC
CASSSGTGNGYTF
>TRBV7-2|-|TRBJ2-5|-
TGTGCCAGCAGCCCGGACAGAACGGCGGGGACCCAGTACTTC
CASSPDRTAGTQYF
>TRBV7-9|-|TRBJ2-2|TRBD1
TGTGCCAGCAGCTTATCAGGGGGAGCCGGGGAGCTGTTTTTT
CASSLSGGAGELFF
>TRBV9|-|TRBJ2-2|-
TGTGCCAGCAGCCCTCCGGACGGGACCGGGGAGCTGTTTTTT
CASSPPDGTGELFF
>TRBV6-1|-|TRBJ2-1|TRBD1
TGTGCCAGCAGGGACAGGGGCCGGAGCTCCTACAATGAGCAGTTCTTC
CASRDRGRSSYNEQFF
>TRBV11-2|-|TRBJ1-6|TRBD1
TGTGCCAGCAGCAACCGGGACAGTACTCAATTT
CASSNRDSTQF
>TRBV24-1|-|TRBJ2-3|-
TGTGCCACCAGTGATTGGTCGAGGGGCACAGATACGCAGTATTTT
CATSDWSRGTDTQYF
>TRBV12-3/TRBV12-4|few|TRBJ1-6|TRBD1
TGTGCCAGCAGTTTAACTCGACAGGGTAGTCCACCCCTCCACTTT
CASSLTRQGSPPLHF
>TRBV27|-|TRBJ2-2|TRBD1
TGTGCCAGCAGACAGGGGTTAAACACCGGGGAGCTGTTTTTT
CASRQGLNTGELFF
>TRBV9|-|TRBJ1-5|-
TGTGCCATCCGGACCCGCAATCAGCCCCAGCATTTT
CAIRTRNQPQHF
>TRBV20-1|-|TRBJ2-2|TRBD2
TGCAGTGCTAGAGATCGGTCTAGCGGGAGGAACACCGGGGAGCTGTTTTTT
CSARDRSSGRNTGELFF
>TRBV6-1|few|TRBJ2-5|-
TGTGCCAGCAGTGTACAGGGAGAGACCCAGTACTTC
CASSVQGETQYF
>TRBV4-3|-|TRBJ1-2|-
TGCGCCAGCAGCCAAGATTCATCACTGGGGGCCTATGGCTACACCTTC
CASSQDSSLGAYGYTF
>TRBV6-1|-|TRBJ2-1|-
TGTGCCAGCACCTCCCAAAGGACCAGCAATGAGCAGTTCTTC
CASTSQRTSNEQFF
>TRBV6-2/TRBV6-3|-|TRBJ1-2|-
TGTGCCAGCAGCGAACCTCCACCCCGAAAAGCTAACTATGGCTACACCTTC
CASSEPPPRKANYGYTF
>TRBV12-3/TRBV12-4|-|TRBJ2-3|TRBD2
TGTGCCAGCAGACGACTAGCGGGAGTCGCAGATACGCAGTATTTT
CASRRLAGVADTQYF
>TRBV5-8|-|TRBJ1-2|-
TGTGCCAGCACCATAACGCTCAGGGATCTACCAGGCTACACCTTC
CASTITLRDLPGYTF
>TRBV2|-|TRBJ2-3|-
TGTGCCAGCAGTGAACTTGTTGCGAGCACAGATACGCAGTATTTT
CASSELVASTDTQYF
>TRBV23-1|-|TRBJ2-1|-
TGCGCCAGCAGTGAAGACGGGACCTACAATGAGCAGTTCTTC
CASSEDGTYNEQFF
>TRBV20-1|-|TRBJ1-2|-
TGCAGTGCTAGAGTCCAGGGGAGCATTGGCTACACCTTC
CSARVQGSIGYTF
>TRBV9|-|TRBJ2-3|TRBD2
TGTGCCAGCAGCGTAGTGAGTAGCGGGACAGATACGCAGTATTTT
CASSVVSSGTDTQYF
>TRBV11-3|-|TRBJ2-2|TRBD2
TGTGCCAGCAGCCCTGAGGGCGGGGGGATCACGAACACCGGGGAGCTGTTTTTT
CASSPEGGGITNTGELFF
>TRBV20-1|few|TRBJ2-3|-
TGCAGTGCTACCCCGGGGGCCCTAGACACAGATACGCAGTATTTT
CSATPGALDTDTQYF
>TRBV15|-|TRBJ1-5|TRBD1
TGTGCCACCAGCAGAGGGACAGGTTATCAGCATTTT
CATSRGTGYQHF
>TRBV19|once|TRBJ2-3|-
TGTGCCAGTAGTCCCGGGGGAAGGGGCACAGATACGCAGTATTTT
CASSPGGRGTDTQYF
>TRBV24-1|few|TRBJ2-2|-
TGTGCCACCAGTGAGGAGGCCGGGGAGCTGTTTTTT
CATSEEAGELFF
>TRBV3-1|-|TRBJ1-2|-
TGTGCCAGCAGCCAAGCCCGGGGTAGGGATGGCTACACCTTC
CASSQARGRDGYTF
>TRBV28|few|TRBJ1-1|-
TGTGCCAGCAGTCCCCTCCCCCCCGGGGGCGCGGGTAGAGCTTTCTTT
CASSPLPPGGAGRAFF
>TRBV7-2|few|TRBJ2-3|-
TGTGCCAGCAGCTTAGGACGGAGTTATTACACAGATACGCAGTATTTT
CASSLGRSYYTDTQYF
>TRBV24-1|-|TRBJ2-7|-
TGTGCCACCAGTGACCCTTCTATCAGGGGAGGGACCGGCGAGCAGTACTTC
CATSDPSIRGGTGEQYF
>TRBV6-1|-|TRBJ1-1|-
TGTGCCAGCAGTCGTAGGCCGAACATTGACACTGAAGCTTTCTTT
CASSRRPNIDTEAFF
>TRBV20-1|-|TRBJ2-2|-
TGCAGTGCCCTCCGCGCCGGGGAGCTGTTTTTT
CSALRAGELFF
>TRBV2|-|TRBJ2-7|-
TGTGCCAGCAGTGTCGGGCGTTTTAATTACGAGCAGTACTTC
CASSVGRFNYEQYF
>TRBV7-9|few|TRBJ2-2|-
TGTGCCAGCAGCTTAGCCAAGACAGGCTCCGGGGAGCTGTTTTTT
CASSLAKTGSGELFF
>TRBV7-8|few|TRBJ2-3|TRBD1
TGTGCCAGCAGCTTAGCGGGGGGTAGCAGGGGGCTGGCAGATACGCAGTATTTT
CASSLAGGSRGLADTQYF
>TRBV5-4|-|TRBJ2-3|TRBD1
TGTGCCAGCAGCTTGCAACAGGGGACAGATACGCAGTATTTT
CASSLQQGTDTQYF
>TRBV20-1|-|TRBJ1-1|-
TGCAGTGCTGGCCCCAGCGGTAACACTGAAGCTTTCTTT
CSAGPSGNTEAFF
>TRBV30|-|TRBJ1-2|-
TGTGCCTGGAGTATCCTCGACGGGGGGTATGGCTACACCTTC
CAWSILDGGYGYTF
>TRBV20-1|-|TRBJ2-3|-
TGCAGTGCTAGAGATCTTGAGCGAATGAGCACAGATACGCAGTATTTT
CSARDLERMSTDTQYF
>TRBV12-3/TRBV12-4|-|TRBJ1-2|TRBD1
TGTGCCAGCAGTCCTACCTTACTTTGGCAGGGGGCTCACGGCTACACCTTC
CASSPTLLWQGAHGYTF
>TRBV20-1|few|TRBJ1-2|TRBD1
TGCAGTGCCGCGGACAGGGGGCTGGGAGGCTACACCTTC
CSAADRGLGGYTF
>TRBV3-1|-|TRBJ2-5|-
TGTGCCAGCAGCCCAGGACTAGCGGGACAGGGGGGGACCCAGTACTTC
CASSPGLAGQGGTQYF
>TRBV19|-|TRBJ1-1|TRBD1
TGTGCCAGTAGTACGGACAGGGATACTGAAGCTTTCTTT
CASSTDRDTEAFF